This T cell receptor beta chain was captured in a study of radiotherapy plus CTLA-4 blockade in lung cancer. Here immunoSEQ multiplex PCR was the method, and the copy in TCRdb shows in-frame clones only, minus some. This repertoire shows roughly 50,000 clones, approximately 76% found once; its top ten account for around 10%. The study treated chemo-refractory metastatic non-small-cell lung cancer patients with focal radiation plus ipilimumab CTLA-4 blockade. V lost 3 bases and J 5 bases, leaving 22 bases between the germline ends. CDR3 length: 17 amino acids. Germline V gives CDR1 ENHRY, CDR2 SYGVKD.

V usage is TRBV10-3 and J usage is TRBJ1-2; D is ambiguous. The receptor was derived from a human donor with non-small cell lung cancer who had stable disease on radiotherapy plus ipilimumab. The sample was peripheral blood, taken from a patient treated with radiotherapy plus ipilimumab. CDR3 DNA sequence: TGTGCCATCAGTGAATCGACTGGGCGAATCCAAAGTTATGGCTACACCTTC. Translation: CAISESTGRIQSYGYTF.